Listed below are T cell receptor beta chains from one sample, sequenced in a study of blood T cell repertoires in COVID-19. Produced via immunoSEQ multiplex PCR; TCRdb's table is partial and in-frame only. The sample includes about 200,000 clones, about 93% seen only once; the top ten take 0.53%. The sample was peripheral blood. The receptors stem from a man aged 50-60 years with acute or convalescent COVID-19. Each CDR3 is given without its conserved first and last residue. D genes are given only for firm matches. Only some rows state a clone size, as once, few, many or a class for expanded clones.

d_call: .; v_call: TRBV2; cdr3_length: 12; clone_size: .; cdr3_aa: ASTSGAMNTEAF
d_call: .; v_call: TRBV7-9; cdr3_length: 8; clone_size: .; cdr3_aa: ASSPGTIY
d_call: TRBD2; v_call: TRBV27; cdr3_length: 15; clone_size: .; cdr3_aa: ASSPQVGAGDKETQY
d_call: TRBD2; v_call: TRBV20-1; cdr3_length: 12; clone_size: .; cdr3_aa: SASGLAGVDTQY
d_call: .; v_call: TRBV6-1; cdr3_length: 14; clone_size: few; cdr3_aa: ASSELDLSYSYEQY
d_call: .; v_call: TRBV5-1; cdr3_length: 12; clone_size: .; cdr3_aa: ASSLAVFPNEQF
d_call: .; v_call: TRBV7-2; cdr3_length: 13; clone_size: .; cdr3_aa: ASSPNMAGYQPQH
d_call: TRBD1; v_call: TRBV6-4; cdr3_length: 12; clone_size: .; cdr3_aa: ASRPGQRAGEAF
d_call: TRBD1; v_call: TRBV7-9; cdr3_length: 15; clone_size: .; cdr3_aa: ASSLPSTGGLSDTQY
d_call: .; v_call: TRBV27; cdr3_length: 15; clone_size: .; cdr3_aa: ASRNEPGTSGDYGYT
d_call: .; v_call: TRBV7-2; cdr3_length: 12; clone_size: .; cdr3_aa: ASSLYGSVYEQY
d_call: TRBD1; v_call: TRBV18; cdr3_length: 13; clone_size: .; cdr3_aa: ASSRGTGMGQPQH
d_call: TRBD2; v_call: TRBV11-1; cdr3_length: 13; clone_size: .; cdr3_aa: ASSLVGLVPYEQY
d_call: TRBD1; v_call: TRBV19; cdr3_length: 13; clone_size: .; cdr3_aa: ASSARQGALTEAF
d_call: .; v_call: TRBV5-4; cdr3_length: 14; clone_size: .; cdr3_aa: ASSLDLTGRLNGYT
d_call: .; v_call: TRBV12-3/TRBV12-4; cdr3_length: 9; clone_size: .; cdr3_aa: ASSLNYEQY
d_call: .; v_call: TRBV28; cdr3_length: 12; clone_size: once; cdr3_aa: ASGGSGTGNTIY
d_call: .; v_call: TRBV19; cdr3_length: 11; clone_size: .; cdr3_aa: ASSRRDTDTQY
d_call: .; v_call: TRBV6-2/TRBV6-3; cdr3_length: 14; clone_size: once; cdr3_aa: ASSYSGLGAGNTIY
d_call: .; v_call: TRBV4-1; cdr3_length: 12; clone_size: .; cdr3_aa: ASSQDPPSGVAF
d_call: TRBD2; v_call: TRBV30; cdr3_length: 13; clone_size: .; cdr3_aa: AWSGLAGSLNTQY
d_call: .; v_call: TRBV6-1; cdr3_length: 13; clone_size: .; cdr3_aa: ASSDLRGGGYGYT
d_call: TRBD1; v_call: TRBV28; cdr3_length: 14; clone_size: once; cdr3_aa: ASSYGNRGSNQPQH
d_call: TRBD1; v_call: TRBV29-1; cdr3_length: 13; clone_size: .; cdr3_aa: SVGGKDRGLTEAF
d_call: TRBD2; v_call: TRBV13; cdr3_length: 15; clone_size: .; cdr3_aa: ASSRGLAGSNTGELF
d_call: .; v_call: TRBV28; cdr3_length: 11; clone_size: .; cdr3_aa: ASRGSMNTEAF
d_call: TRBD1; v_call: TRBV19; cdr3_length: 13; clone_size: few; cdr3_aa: ASSMRDSRNSPLH
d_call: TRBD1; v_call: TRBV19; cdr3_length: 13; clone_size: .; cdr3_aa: ASRTAGQGLETQY
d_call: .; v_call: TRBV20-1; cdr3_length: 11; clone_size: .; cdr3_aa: SASTVNTDTQY
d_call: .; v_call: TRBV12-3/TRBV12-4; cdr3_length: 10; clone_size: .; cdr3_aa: ASRRTEYGYT
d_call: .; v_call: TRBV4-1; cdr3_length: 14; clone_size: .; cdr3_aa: ASSQEMARGNTEAF
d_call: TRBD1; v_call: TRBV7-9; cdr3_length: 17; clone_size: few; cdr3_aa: ASSSTTGLGTGTDYGYT
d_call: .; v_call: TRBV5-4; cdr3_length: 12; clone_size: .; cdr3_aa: ASSFFGEGTEAF
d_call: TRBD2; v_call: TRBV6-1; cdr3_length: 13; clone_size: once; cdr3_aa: ASSDRDYGFREQF
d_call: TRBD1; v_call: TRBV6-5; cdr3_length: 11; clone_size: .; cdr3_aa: ASRVPGGDGYT
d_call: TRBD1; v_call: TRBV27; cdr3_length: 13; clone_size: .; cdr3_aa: ASSGGGSYNSPLH
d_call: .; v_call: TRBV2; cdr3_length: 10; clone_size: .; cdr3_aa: ASSSDYSEQF
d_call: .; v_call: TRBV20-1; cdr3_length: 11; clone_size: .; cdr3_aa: SASVAVHQPQH
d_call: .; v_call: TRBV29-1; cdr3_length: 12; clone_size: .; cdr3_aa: SARTDPNTGELF
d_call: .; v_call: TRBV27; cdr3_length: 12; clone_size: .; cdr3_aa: ASSLWGGNTEAF
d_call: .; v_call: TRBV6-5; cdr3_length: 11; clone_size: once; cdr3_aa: ASTRGRNSPLH
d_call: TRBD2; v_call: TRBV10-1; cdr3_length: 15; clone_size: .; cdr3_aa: AASFRGGAGVEETQY
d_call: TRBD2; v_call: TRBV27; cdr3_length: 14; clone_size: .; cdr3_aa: ASSFRLASSYNEQF
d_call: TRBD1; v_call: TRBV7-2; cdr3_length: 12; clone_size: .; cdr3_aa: ASKTGGSTGELF
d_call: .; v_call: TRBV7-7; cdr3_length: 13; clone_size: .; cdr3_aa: ASSLSRQGNQPQH
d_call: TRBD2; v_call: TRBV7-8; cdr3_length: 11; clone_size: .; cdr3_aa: ASSFGLAGGVF
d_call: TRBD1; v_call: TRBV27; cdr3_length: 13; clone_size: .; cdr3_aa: ASSLGQGTGQPQH
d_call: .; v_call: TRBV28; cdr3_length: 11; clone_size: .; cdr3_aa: ASSLNWLNEQF
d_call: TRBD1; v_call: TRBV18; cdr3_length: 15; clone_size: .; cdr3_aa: ASSQQPSTGRTGELF
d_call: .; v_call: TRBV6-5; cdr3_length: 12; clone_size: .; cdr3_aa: ASISGSATDTQY
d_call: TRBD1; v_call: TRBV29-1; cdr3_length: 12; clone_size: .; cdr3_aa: SVNTGTGPREQY
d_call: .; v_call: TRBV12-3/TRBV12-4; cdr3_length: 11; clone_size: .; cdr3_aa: ASSLRGAEKLF
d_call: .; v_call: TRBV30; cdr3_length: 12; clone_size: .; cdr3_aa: AQTGNSGANVLT
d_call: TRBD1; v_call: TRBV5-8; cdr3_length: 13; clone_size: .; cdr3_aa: ASSHGTGAYYGYT
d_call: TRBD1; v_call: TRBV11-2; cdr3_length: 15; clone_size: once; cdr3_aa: ASSLRLGQGLTDTQY
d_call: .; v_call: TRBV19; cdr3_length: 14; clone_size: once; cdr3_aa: ASSILTVHSGNTIY